These 23 T cell receptor beta chains were sequenced from one sample in a study of long-term antiretroviral therapy in people with HIV. At the survey level, the v3.0 immunoSEQ assay was run. Only in-frame clones appear in the TCRdb table, and some are missing; sequencing was by immunoSEQ multiplex PCR. The data show about 41,000 clones, about 94% seen once. Source: unsorted PBMCs, taken 9 to 9.5 years after starting antiretroviral therapy. The receptors derive from a man younger than 45 with HIV.

The genes are TRBV27 and TRBJ1-4, with D maybe TRBD1 (5 bases). With 3 bases removed from V and 1 base from J, the gap between germline ends came to 6 bases. The germline V gene encodes CDR1 MNHEY and CDR2 SMNVEV (reference sequence). The CDR3 length is 14 residues. This CDR3 reads CASSFQGTNEKLFF. CDR3 DNA sequence: TGTGCCAGCAGTTTCCAGGGAACTAATGAAAAACTGTTTTTT.

The chain uses TRBV5-5 and TRBJ2-1; no reliable D call. The V and J ends lost 0 bases and 15 bases respectively, with 16 bases between them. Germline V gene sequence: CDR1 SGHKS, CDR2 YYEKEE (reference sequence). This CDR3 has 13 amino acids. The CDR3 sequence: CASSLEAASQRFF. The CDR3 DNA is TGTGCCAGCAGCTTGGAGGCAGCCTCTCAGCGGTTCTTC.

The chain employs TRBV6-5 and TRBJ1-2; weak D call: TRBD1 (5 bases). The CDR3 spans 14 residues. V lost 4 bases and J 4 bases, leaving 13 bases between the germline ends. CDR1 is MNHEY and CDR2 is SVGAGI in the germline V gene. CDR3 bases: TGTGCCAGCAGTTGGGGCAGCTACTCCTATGGCTACACCTTC. Residues: CASSWGSYSYGYTF.

The V and J genes are TRBV4-2 and TRBJ1-2; 8 bases line up with TRBD1. The V gene's germline CDR1 is LGHNA and CDR2 YNFKEQ. Unmatched junction bases numbered 3, after V lost 0 bases and J lost 3 bases. The CDR3 is 15 residues long. This CDR3 is CASSQEDRAHYGYTF. The CDR3 DNA is TGTGCCAGCAGCCAAGAGGACAGGGCTCACTATGGCTACACCTTC.

The chain is built from TRBV5-4 and TRBJ2-3, with D possibly TRBD1 on 6 matching bases. Trimming took 1 base from V and 1 from J, leaving 10 bases between them. This CDR3 contains 15 residues. The germline V gene has CDR1 SGHNT and CDR2 YYREEE (reference sequence). DNA for the CDR3: TGTGCCAGCAGCTTGTTCTCAGGGGGCACAGATACGCAGTATTTT. Its protein product is CASSLFSGGTDTQYF. Complete variable domain (other parts from reference TRBV5-4 and TRBJ2-3): ETGVTQSPTHLIKTRGQQVTLRCSSQSGHNTVSWYQQALGQGPQFIFQYYREEENGRGNFPPRFSGLQFPNYSSELNVNALELDDSALYLCASSLFSGGTDTQYFGPGTRLTVL.

The rearrangement links TRBV12-2 to TRBJ2-7; the D call TRBD1 from the table was never checked on the DNA. TRBV12-2 is a pseudogene. This CDR3 has 17 residues. In nucleotides, the CDR3 is TGTGCAAGTCGCTTAGCCTTGACAGGGGTCGACTCCTACGAGCAGTACGTC. It is translated as CASRLALTGVDSYEQYV.

V is TRBV27 and J is TRBJ1-5, with D maybe TRBD1 (6 bases). The V gene's germline CDR1 is MNHEY and CDR2 SMNVEV (reference sequence). The CDR3 sequence is 16 residues long. The V gene lost 2 bases and the J gene lost 5 bases, with 16 bases spanning the gap. The CDR3 is CASSLRWGATDQPQHF. The CDR3 region has the DNA TGTGCCAGCAGTTTAAGATGGGGGGCCACGGATCAGCCCCAGCATTTT.

The chain couples TRBV25-1 to TRBJ2-5; perhaps TRBD2 as D (7 bases). From germline, CDR1 is MGHDK and CDR2 SYGVNS. The CDR3 has 11 amino acids. The germline V and J ends were trimmed by 11 bases and 3 bases, with 10 bases remaining between them. The CDR3 protein is CAGGAKETQYF. In DNA, the CDR3 is TGTGCCGGGGGGGCCAAAGAGACCCAGTACTTC. Based on the CDR3 plus reference TRBV25-1 and TRBJ2-5, the full variable domain is EADIYQTPRYLVIGTGKKITLECSQTMGHDKMYWYQQDPGMELHLIHYSYGVNSTEKGDLSSESTVSRIRTEHFPLTLESARPSHTSQYLCAGGAKETQYFGPGTRLLVL.

J is TRBJ1-1 and V is TRBV9; unclear D gene. The germline V gene has CDR1 SGDLS and CDR2 YYNGEE. V was trimmed by 3 bases and J by 1 base, leaving 10 bases between them. This CDR3 is built from 14 residues. CDR3 residues: CASSAWSANTEAFF. CDR3 sequence (DNA): TGTGCCAGCAGCGCCTGGTCGGCGAACACTGAAGCTTTCTTT.

The rearrangement joins TRBV6-1 to TRBJ2-5; no definite D call. CDR1 is MNHNS, CDR2 SASEGT, per germline. The CDR3 consists of 16 residues. Trimming cost V 0 bases and J 6 bases, with 17 bases left between them. CDR3 loop: CASSEAINGLGKTQYF. The DNA of the CDR3 is TGTGCCAGCAGTGAAGCAATTAATGGTTTAGGGAAGACCCAGTACTTC.

The chain joins TRBV7-6 to TRBJ2-2; 9 bases line up with TRBD1. The CDR3 has 15 amino acids. After removal of 5 bases from V and 5 bases from J, the junction contained 6 bases not matched to a gene. Germline-derived CDR1 and CDR2 are SGHVS and FNYEAQ. In nucleotides, the CDR3 is TGTGCCAGCAGCCTCCTTGGACAGGGGACCGGGGAGCTGTTTTTT. Its protein is CASSLLGQGTGELFF.

This sequence joins TRBV6-1 and TRBJ2-1; TRBD1 agrees at 8 bases. From germline, CDR1 is MNHNS and CDR2 SASEGT. Germline trimming cut 2 bases from V and 6 bases from J; bases unmatched to any gene: 9. There are 16 residues in the CDR3. The CDR3 protein is CASSESGQGASNEQFF. The CDR3 bases are TGTGCCAGCAGTGAAAGTGGGCAGGGGGCCAGCAATGAGCAGTTCTTC.

The chain has TRBV6-5 and TRBJ2-7; unclear D gene. The germline CDR1 and CDR2 sequences are MNHEY and SVGAGI. Trimming pared 0 bases from V and 2 bases from J, leaving 5 bases between. This CDR3 contains 13 residues. The CDR3 sequence is CASSYSWTYEQYF. CDR3 DNA: TGTGCCAGCAGTTACTCCTGGACCTACGAGCAGTACTTC.

This chain joins TRBV5-1 and TRBJ2-7, with 7 nucleotides matching TRBD2. The CDR3 spans 15 residues. The germline V gene encodes CDR1 SGHRS and CDR2 YFSETQ. V lost 0 bases and J lost 2; bases outside the gene matches: 5. CDR3 amino acids: CASSLATSAPYEQYF. The CDR3 DNA reads as TGCGCCAGCAGCTTGGCCACTAGCGCACCCTACGAGCAGTACTTC. Drawing the rest from reference TRBV5-1 and TRBJ2-7, the complete variable domain is KAGVTQTPRYLIKTRGQQVTLSCSPISGHRSVSWYQQTPGQGLQFLFEYFSETQRNKGNFPGRFSGRQFSNSRSEMNVSTLELGDSALYLCASSLATSAPYEQYFGPGTRLTVT.

The table lists this clone with a count of one. The chain carries TRBV7-9 and TRBJ2-7, with unresolved D. Looked up from germline, CDR1 is SEHNR and CDR2 is FQNEAQ (reference sequence). The CDR3 is 11 residues long. V was trimmed by 8 bases and J by 3 bases, leaving 8 bases between them. In DNA, the CDR3 is TGTGCCAGCTCGACCAGCTACGAGCAGTACTTC. It translates to CASSTSYEQYF.

The chain links TRBV28 to TRBJ2-7, with a weak D call TRBD1 (6 bases). The V and J ends lost 10 bases and 4 bases respectively, with 20 bases between them. Germline V CDR1 and CDR2: MDHEN, SYDVKM. The CDR3 totals 14 residues. The CDR3 nucleotides are TGTGCCACCGTAATCACGGACAGAATTTACGAGCAGTACTTC. This codes for CATVITDRIYEQYF. The entire variable domain, with the rest obtained from reference TRBV28 and TRBJ2-7, is as follows: DVKVTQSSRYLVKRTGEKVFLECVQDMDHENMFWYRQDPGLGLRLIYFSYDVKMKEKGDIPEGYSVSREKKERFSLILESASTNQTSMYLCATVITDRIYEQYFGPGTRLTVT.

The chain has TRBV4-1 and TRBJ2-3; TRBD2 agrees at 8 bases. CDR3 length: 16 residues. Germline V lookup: CDR1 MGHRA, CDR2 YSYEKL. The V and J ends lost 1 base and 2 bases, in that order; junction bases with no gene match: 5. The CDR3 spells CASSQVPGGATDTQYF. CDR3 sequence (DNA): TGCGCCAGCAGCCAAGTCCCCGGGGGGGCCACAGATACGCAGTATTTT.

The chain links TRBV29-1 to TRBJ2-3; 9 positions agree with TRBD2. Per germline, CDR1 SQVTM and CDR2 ANQGSEA. This CDR3 region has 13 residues. V was pared by 4 bases and J by 4 bases, with 3 bases of the junction left unmatched. In nucleotides, the CDR3 is TGCAGCGTTGTAGCGGGGGCCGCAGATACGCAGTATTTT. Residues: CSVVAGAADTQYF.

This sequence joins TRBV28 and TRBJ1-1; 11 bases are shared with TRBD1. Germline assignment: CDR1 MDHEN and CDR2 SYDVKM. V dropped 5 bases and J dropped 6; count of bases not matched to a gene: 8. CDR3 length equals 15 residues. CDR3 sequence reads: CASSPGQGARAEAFF. The CDR3 coding sequence is TGTGCCAGCAGTCCCGGACAGGGGGCTCGAGCTGAAGCTTTCTTT.

CDR3 sequence reads: CASKPVGAGGVQETQYF. The DNA for the CDR3 is TGCGCCAGCAAGCCGGTGGGAGCGGGGGGGGTCCAAGAGACCCAGTACTTC. The chain is built from TRBV5-1 and TRBJ2-5; the match to TRBD2 covers 10 bases. Trimming removed 6 bases from V and 1 base from J; junction bases left unmatched: 12. Germline CDR1 reads SGHRS; CDR2 reads YFSETQ. The CDR3 length is 17 residues.

V is TRBV30 and J is TRBJ1-1, with D perhaps matching TRBD1 (6 bases). Trimming took 2 bases from V and 7 from J, leaving 11 bases between them. The CDR3 has 12 residues. Germline values: CDR1 GTSNPN, CDR2 SVGIG (reference sequence). Here the CDR3 reads CAWSRTASEAFF. The DNA of the CDR3 is TGTGCCTGGAGTAGGACAGCCAGTGAAGCTTTCTTT.

This chain connects TRBV19 to TRBJ1-6; TRBD1 might be the D (5 bases). Germline V gene lookup returns CDR1 LNHDA and CDR2 SQIVND (reference sequence). Between the trimmed V and J ends, which lost 6 bases and 7 bases, there was a span of 7 bases. The CDR3 has 12 amino acids. The CDR3 sequence is CASSRQNSPLHF. The CDR3 DNA follows: TGTGCCAGTAGCAGACAGAATTCACCCCTCCACTTT.

This clone was found once. The J gene is TRBJ2-5, the V gene TRBV18; no reliable D call. Trimming stripped 6 bases from V and 2 bases from J, with 10 bases between. The germline V gene encodes CDR1 KGHSH and CDR2 LQKENI. This CDR3 region has 13 residues. This CDR3 reads CASSPGLQETQYF. The CDR3 DNA reads TGTGCCAGCTCCCCCGGGCTTCAAGAGACCCAGTACTTC.